Each of the 20 T cell receptor beta chains below was sequenced from the same sample in a study of blood T cell repertoires in COVID-19. Profiled with immunoSEQ multiplex PCR; TCRdb holds only in-frame clones, not every one. The sample has about 65,000 clones, around four fifths seen once; the top ten hold approximately 15%. The source material was peripheral blood. These receptors came from a man aged 80 or over with acute or convalescent COVID-19.

The chain has TRBV10-1 and TRBJ2-2, with D perhaps matching TRBD1 (5 bases). The CDR3 contains 14 residues. Germline CDR1 and CDR2: WNHNN and SYGVQD (reference sequence). Trimming stripped 4 bases from V and 1 base from J, with 7 bases between. The CDR3 loop is CASSGQRNTGELFF. DNA of the CDR3: TGCGCCAGCAGTGGACAGAGGAACACCGGGGAGCTGTTTTTT.

The gene calls are TRBV7-9 and TRBJ1-1; unclear D gene. Trimming left V 5 bases short and J 0 bases short, with 10 bases between. The CDR3 is made up of 14 amino acids. The germline gives CDR1 SEHNR, CDR2 FQNEAQ (reference sequence). The CDR3 coding sequence is TGTGCCAGCAGCCAAGGCAGGATGAACACTGAAGCTTTCTTT. It yields the protein CASSQGRMNTEAFF.

The chain employs TRBV2 and TRBJ2-2, with D unresolved. The CDR3 extends over 14 amino acids. Trimming pared 2 bases from V and 1 base from J, leaving 5 bases between. CDR1 SNHLY and CDR2 FYNNEI come from the germline V gene. CDR3 sequence reads: CASSENRNTGELFF. In nucleotides, the CDR3 is TGTGCCAGCAGTGAAAACAGGAACACCGGGGAGCTGTTTTTT.

The chain carries TRBV5-1 and TRBJ2-1, with 9 bases aligning to TRBD1. Per germline, CDR1 SGHRS and CDR2 YFSETQ. This CDR3 region has 15 residues. The junction had 4 bases not matched to a gene; V was cut back by 1 base and J by 5 bases. The CDR3 sequence: CASSLFGDRDNEQFF. DNA of the CDR3: TGCGCCAGCAGCTTGTTTGGGGACAGGGACAATGAGCAGTTCTTC.

The CDR3 sequence: CASSKRLAGGGDTGELFF. CDR3 coding DNA: TGCGCCAGCAGCAAAAGACTAGCGGGGGGTGGGGACACCGGGGAGCTGTTTTTT. The chain joins TRBV5-1 to TRBJ2-2; 13 bases map to TRBD2. Per germline, CDR1 SGHRS and CDR2 YFSETQ. This CDR3 contains 18 residues. Trimming at V came to 4 bases and at J to 3 bases, leaving 9 bases not matched to a gene.

The V call is TRBV27, the J call TRBJ1-2; D is unresolved. Germline-derived CDR1 and CDR2 are MNHEY and SMNVEV (reference sequence). Trimming cost V 5 bases and J 0 bases, with 10 bases left between them. This CDR3 region has 14 residues. DNA of the CDR3: TGTGCCAGCAGTGAGACAAGTCCTAACTATGGCTACACCTTC. This encodes CASSETSPNYGYTF.

V usage is TRBV3-1 (or the pseudogene TRBV3-2) and J usage is TRBJ1-3, with D uncertain. CDR1 is LGHDT and CDR2 is YNNKEL in the germline V gene (reference sequence). V dropped 4 bases and J dropped 0 bases, with 13 bases sitting between them. This CDR3 spans 16 amino acids. The chain's CDR3 is CASSPQTQVSGNTIYF. In nucleotides, the CDR3 is TGTGCCAGCAGCCCCCAGACCCAGGTCTCTGGAAACACCATATATTTT.

A single count supports this clone. This chain joins TRBV6-5 and TRBJ1-6; 9 bases fit TRBD1. Germline CDR1 and CDR2: MNHEY and SVGAGI. There are 15 residues in the CDR3. The V and J ends lost 6 bases and 10 bases, in that order; junction bases with no gene match: 10. The CDR3 coding sequence is TGTGCCAGCAGGGCACTGACAGGGGGTGGATCACCCCTCCACTTT. Its translation is CASRALTGGGSPLHF.

This clone was observed a single time. The CDR3 loop reads CASKRLDSYNSPLHF. Here the CDR3 DNA reads TGCGCCAGCAAACGGCTAGACTCCTATAATTCACCCCTCCACTTT. V gene TRBV5-1 combines with J gene TRBJ1-6; D not certain. V was pared by 6 bases and J by 0 bases, with 10 bases between. Per the germline V gene, CDR1 is SGHRS and CDR2 is YFSETQ. CDR3 length equals 15 residues.

The J gene is TRBJ2-5, the V gene TRBV5-1, with D tentatively TRBD2 (6 bases). Germline CDR1 SGHRS, CDR2 YFSETQ. Trimming shortened V by 7 bases and J by 1 base, and 17 bases separated the two germline ends. The CDR3 is 15 residues long. CDR3 loop: CASGGRGTVQETQYF. Here the CDR3 DNA reads TGCGCCAGCGGGGGGAGAGGGACCGTCCAAGAGACCCAGTACTTC. Variable domain in full (rest from reference TRBV5-1 and TRBJ2-5): KAGVTQTPRYLIKTRGQQVTLSCSPISGHRSVSWYQQTPGQGLQFLFEYFSETQRNKGNFPGRFSGRQFSNSRSEMNVSTLELGDSALYLCASGGRGTVQETQYFGPGTRLLVL.

V is TRBV6-2 or TRBV6-3 and J is TRBJ2-3, with D tentatively TRBD2 (6 bases). Germline V CDR1 and CDR2: MNHEY, SVGEGT. This CDR3 region has 18 residues. With 4 bases removed from V and 5 bases from J, the gap between germline ends came to 25 bases. The DNA for the CDR3 is TGTGCCAGCAGTTGGGAGCTGGTCGGGAGTAAGGTGAGAGATACGCAGTATTTT. This encodes CASSWELVGSKVRDTQYF.

The DNA of the CDR3 is TGCGCCAGCAGCCAAGGGGGACTAGCTACCGGGGAGCTGTTTTTT. Protein product: CASSQGGLATGELFF. V is TRBV4-1 and J is TRBJ2-2; 9 bases line up with TRBD2. The CDR3 loop spans 15 amino acids. Trimming at V came to 1 base and at J to 5 bases, leaving 2 bases not matched to a gene. Germline values: CDR1 MGHRA, CDR2 YSYEKL.

This clone was seen only once. This sequence joins TRBV4-2 and TRBJ1-5; D unclear. The CDR3 covers 13 residues. V gave up 0 bases and J gave up 7 bases, with 7 bases separating them. CDR1 and CDR2 (germline): LGHNA, YNFKEQ. In DNA, the CDR3 is TGTGCCAGCAGCCAAGATCTGGGCCAGCCCCAGCATTTT. Translation gives CASSQDLGQPQHF.

This clone was found a few times. The chain joins TRBV23-1 to TRBJ2-7; 9 positions agree with TRBD1. TRBV23-1 is annotated as an ORF whose role is uncertain. The CDR3 contains 16 residues. J gave up 0 bases and V 6 bases, and 9 bases lay outside the gene matches. The CDR3 sequence: CASRGQGGRFSYEQYF. CDR3 sequence (DNA): TGCGCCAGCAGGGGACAGGGCGGAAGGTTCTCCTACGAGCAGTACTTC.

The chain recombines TRBV4-2 with TRBJ2-5, with 11 bases that match TRBD2. Germline V CDR1 and CDR2: LGHNA, YNFKEQ. The junction had 8 bases not matched to a gene; V was cut back by 1 base and J by 4 bases. There are 17 residues in the CDR3. CDR3 amino acids: CASSQVTSGARGETQYF. The CDR3 nucleotides are TGTGCCAGCAGCCAAGTGACTAGCGGGGCCAGAGGAGAGACCCAGTACTTC.

The chain combines TRBV19 with TRBJ1-3; 10 nucleotides align to TRBD1. The CDR3 is made up of 15 amino acids. Looked up from germline, CDR1 is LNHDA and CDR2 is SQIVND (reference sequence). Unmatched junction bases numbered 5, after V lost 5 bases and J lost 4 bases. This CDR3 is CASSSGTGVGNTIYF. CDR3 nucleotides: TGTGCCAGTAGTTCCGGGACAGGGGTCGGAAACACCATATATTTT.

The chain has TRBV5-1 and TRBJ2-5; a possible D gene is TRBD2 (5 bases). V was pared by 1 base and J by 2 bases, with 9 bases between. Germline CDR1 reads SGHRS; CDR2 reads YFSETQ. This CDR3 has 14 residues. This chain's CDR3 is CASSLQTTQETQYF. CDR3 DNA: TGCGCCAGCAGCTTGCAGACTACTCAAGAGACCCAGTACTTC. Based on the CDR3 plus reference TRBV5-1 and TRBJ2-5, the full variable domain is KAGVTQTPRYLIKTRGQQVTLSCSPISGHRSVSWYQQTPGQGLQFLFEYFSETQRNKGNFPGRFSGRQFSNSRSEMNVSTLELGDSALYLCASSLQTTQETQYFGPGTRLLVL.

V is TRBV6-6 and J is TRBJ2-3; D is unresolved. This CDR3 spans 12 amino acids. Germline V gene sequence: CDR1 MNHNY, CDR2 SVGAGI (reference sequence). V lost 4 bases and J lost 6, with 8 bases in between. The CDR3 protein is CASSSLSDTQYF. CDR3 in DNA: TGTGCCAGCAGTTCTTTGTCGGATACGCAGTATTTT.

The chain is built from TRBV7-6 and TRBJ1-2; D perhaps matches TRBD1 (6 bases). The CDR3 is 16 residues long. Germline values: CDR1 SGHVS, CDR2 FNYEAQ. V was pared by 2 bases and J by 7 bases, with 20 bases between. CDR3 region: CASSLSSFADSRGYTF. The CDR3 bases are TGTGCCAGCAGCTTATCCTCCTTCGCGGACAGTCGTGGCTACACCTTC.

CDR3 residues: CASSETGRRNTIYF. For the CDR3, the DNA is TGTGCCAGCAGTGAGACAGGGAGAAGAAACACCATATATTTT. The V gene is TRBV6-1, the J gene TRBJ1-3; 7 bases are shared with TRBD1. The ends lost 3 bases at V and 5 bases at J; junction bases unmatched: 4. The CDR3 spans 14 residues. The V gene's germline CDR1 is MNHNS and CDR2 SASEGT.